Presented here are 21 T cell receptor beta chains from one specimen sequenced in a study of cytomegalovirus exposure and HLA in healthy donors (dated by TCRdb to 2015 to 2018). Receptor amplification or capture employed the immunoSEQ multiplex PCR assay. For the multiplex PCR, a mixture combining 60 forward primers for TCR Vbeta segments and 13 reverse primers for TCR Jbeta segments was used. The table was pulled from immuneACCESS by TCRdb, which kept in-frame rearrangements only. Such tables lose some clones; where checked, under half of the loss comes from unresolved V genes, and the rest has no known cause. This sample's table has entries for around 200,000 clones. In total, the top ten clones hold around 1.1% of the sample. The specimen was PBMCs. The receptors stem from a girl aged 2 to 10 in good health and CMV-seropositive.

V gene TRBV11-2 combines with J gene TRBJ2-7; tentatively, D is TRBD2 (5 bases). V was shortened by 6 bases and J by 0 bases, with 18 bases between the two germline ends. Germline lookup yields CDR1 SGHAT and CDR2 FQNNGV. CDR3 size: 16 residues. In DNA form, the CDR3 reads TGTGCCAGCAGGCCCCCGGGGAGACCAGACTCCTACGAGCAGTACTTC. It encodes CASRPPGRPDSYEQYF.

The V gene is TRBV2, the J gene TRBJ1-5, with unresolved D. From germline, CDR1 is SNHLY and CDR2 FYNNEI. Trimming took 9 bases from V and 1 from J, leaving 19 bases between them. The CDR3 is 16 amino acids. As DNA, the CDR3 is TGTGCCAGTCATTACCCGGACGGACTGAGCAATCAGCCCCAGCATTTT. Residues: CASHYPDGLSNQPQHF.

The V call is TRBV7-2, the J call TRBJ2-7, with 10 bases that match TRBD1. The germline V gene encodes CDR1 SGHTA and CDR2 FQGNSA. V gave up 1 base and J gave up 3 bases; unmatched junction bases: 6. The CDR3 is 16 residues long. The CDR3 spells CASSLGHGTGVYEQYF. CDR3 bases: TGTGCCAGCAGCTTAGGCCACGGGACAGGGGTCTACGAGCAGTACTTC.

The V call is TRBV15, the J call TRBJ1-1; a weak D match, TRBD1 (5 bases). Germline CDR1 LNHNV, CDR2 YYDKDF (reference sequence). The germline V and J ends were trimmed by 9 bases and 0 bases, with 11 bases remaining between them. The CDR3 loop spans 13 amino acids. This chain's CDR3 is CATRGSLNTEAFF. Written as DNA, the CDR3 is TGTGCCACTAGGGGCAGCCTGAACACTGAAGCTTTCTTT.

The J gene is TRBJ2-7, the V gene TRBV5-6, with TRBD1 matching 7 bases. The CDR3 length is 15 residues. CDR1 and CDR2 from the germline V gene are SGHDT and YYEEEE. After removal of 6 bases from V and 2 bases from J, the junction contained 11 bases not matched to a gene. CDR3 amino acids: CASTLVDRSAYEQYF. For the CDR3, the DNA is TGTGCCAGCACCCTGGTGGACAGGAGTGCCTACGAGCAGTACTTC.

The chain combines TRBV5-5 with TRBJ1-1, with TRBD1 matching 8 bases. The germline gives CDR1 SGHKS, CDR2 YYEKEE (reference sequence). V was clipped by 2 bases and J by 6 bases; unmatched bases: 6. The CDR3 covers 14 residues. The CDR3 region is CASSFNGRGPEAFF. The DNA for the CDR3 is TGTGCCAGCAGCTTCAATGGCAGGGGGCCTGAAGCTTTCTTT.

The chain recombines TRBV19 with TRBJ2-5, with TRBD1 matching 7 bases. V lost 8 bases to trimming and J lost 0 bases; unmatched junction nucleotides: 3. The length of the CDR3 is 13 residues. Germline V gene data show CDR1 as LNHDA and CDR2 as SQIVND (reference sequence). The CDR3 protein is CASGDSNQETQYF. For the CDR3, the DNA is TGTGCCAGTGGGGACAGCAACCAAGAGACCCAGTACTTC.

V usage is TRBV27 and J usage is TRBJ1-1, with a tentative D call TRBD1 (6 bases). Germline-derived CDR1 and CDR2 are MNHEY and SMNVEV (reference sequence). V was pared by 2 bases and J by 11 bases, with 21 bases between. This CDR3 comprises 15 residues. In DNA form, the CDR3 reads TGTGCCAGCAGTTTAGTAGGGGGTAGGGGATTTGAGGCTTTCTTT. As protein: CASSLVGGRGFEAFF.

The chain carries TRBV30 and TRBJ1-4, with D maybe TRBD1 (6 bases). The V gene lost 3 bases and the J gene lost 8 bases, with 22 bases spanning the gap. The CDR3 contains 16 residues. CDR1 GTSNPN and CDR2 SVGIG come from the germline V gene (reference sequence). The CDR3 protein is CAWSSANRARGEKLFF. CDR3 coding DNA: TGTGCCTGGAGCTCCGCTAACAGGGCCCGAGGCGAAAAACTGTTTTTT.

The chain links TRBV19 to TRBJ1-1; tentative D call: TRBD1 (5 bases). V shed 0 bases and J shed 1 base, with 15 bases lying between them. This CDR3 region has 17 residues. Germline V gene sequence: CDR1 LNHDA, CDR2 SQIVND (reference sequence). The CDR3 sequence is CASSIEPPQGPNTEAFF. The CDR3 nucleotides are TGTGCCAGTAGTATAGAGCCTCCCCAGGGCCCGAACACTGAAGCTTTCTTT.

The rearrangement links TRBV7-2 to TRBJ2-7; 7 bases match TRBD2. V was pared by 5 bases and J by 0 bases, with 7 bases of the junction left unmatched. The CDR3 runs to 15 residues. The germline CDR1 and CDR2 sequences are SGHTA and FQGNSA. The CDR3 DNA reads as TGTGCCAGCAGCCCCCCCTGGACTAGCTCCTACGAGCAGTACTTC. Its translation is CASSPPWTSSYEQYF. Together with reference TRBV7-2 and TRBJ2-7, the CDR3 gives the full variable domain: GAGVSQSPSNKVTEKGKDVELRCDPISGHTALYWYRQSLGQGLEFLIYFQGNSAPDKSGLPSDRFSAERTGGSVSTLTIQRTQQEDSAVYLCASSPPWTSSYEQYFGPGTRLTVT.

The chain couples TRBV27 to TRBJ2-7; 15 bases fit TRBD2. Germline V gene data show CDR1 as MNHEY and CDR2 as SMNVEV (reference sequence). The CDR3 contains 17 residues. With 8 bases clipped from V and 6 bases from J, the junction kept 14 bases outside the gene matches. The CDR3 DNA sequence: TGTGCCAGCCGTCAGAGGACTAGCGGGAGGGTTGGGGTCGAGCAGTACTTC. Its translation is CASRQRTSGRVGVEQYF.

This chain connects TRBV5-1 to TRBJ2-1; 8 positions match TRBD2. Germline V CDR1 and CDR2: SGHRS, YFSETQ. The ends lost 6 bases at V and 0 bases at J; junction bases unmatched: 5. This CDR3 contains 15 residues. The CDR3 loop reads CASTGSGSSYNEQFF. CDR3 DNA: TGCGCCAGCACGGGAAGCGGGAGCTCCTACAATGAGCAGTTCTTC.

The rearrangement uses TRBV28 and TRBJ2-7; perhaps TRBD2 as D (6 bases). Trimming left V 9 bases short and J 1 base short, with 10 bases between. The CDR3 is made up of 12 amino acids. Germline V gene sequence: CDR1 MDHEN, CDR2 SYDVKM. This CDR3 reads CASYGGSYEQYF. DNA of the CDR3: TGTGCCAGTTACGGGGGATCCTACGAGCAGTACTTC.

The chain combines TRBV29-1 with TRBJ2-1; 10 bases agree with TRBD2. The J segment lost 2 bases and the V segment lost 8 bases, leaving 6 bases of the junction unmatched. CDR3 length: 14 residues. The V gene's germline CDR1 is SQVTM and CDR2 ANQGSEA. The CDR3 sequence: CSCAGTSAYNEQFF. In DNA form, the CDR3 reads TGCAGCTGCGCCGGGACTAGCGCCTACAATGAGCAGTTCTTC.

The V gene is TRBV5-4, the J gene TRBJ2-5; 8 positions agree with TRBD2. The CDR3 spans 19 residues. Trimming cost V 1 base and J 3 bases; bases outside gene matches: 17. The germline CDR1 and CDR2 sequences are SGHNT and YYREEE (reference sequence). CDR3 DNA sequence: TGTGCCAGCAGCTTGCGGTGGGGCGGGGGGCCCTTAGTCAAAGAGACCCAGTACTTC. It codes for CASSLRWGGGPLVKETQYF.

The rearrangement joins TRBV2 to TRBJ2-7, with D perhaps matching TRBD1 (6 bases). Germline V gives CDR1 SNHLY, CDR2 FYNNEI. The CDR3 has 14 residues. V was pared by 3 bases and J by 7 bases, with 16 bases between. The CDR3 nucleotides are TGTGCCAGCAGTGATTGGCAGGGGTTGTGTGAGCAGTACTTC. It is translated as CASSDWQGLCEQYF.

V and J are TRBV7-3 and TRBJ2-2; 12 nucleotides agree with TRBD1. CDR1 and CDR2 (germline): SGHTA, FQGTGA. The CDR3 is 15 residues long. V lost 5 bases, J lost 8 bases, and 6 bases stayed unmatched. CDR3 DNA: TGTGCCAGCAGCGATGGGACAGGGGGCTATGGGGAGCTGTTTTTT. It encodes CASSDGTGGYGELFF.

The genes are TRBV11-2 and TRBJ2-2, with 8 bases matching TRBD2. V lost 1 base and J lost 7; bases outside the gene matches: 11. CDR1 and CDR2 (germline): SGHAT, FQNNGV. The CDR3 contains 17 residues. This chain's CDR3 is CASSLAPGTSFGGELFF. The CDR3 DNA reads as TGTGCCAGCAGCTTAGCTCCCGGGACTAGTTTCGGCGGGGAGCTGTTTTTT.

The chain links TRBV5-1 to TRBJ2-7; D might be TRBD1 (5 bases). Germline CDR1 SGHRS, CDR2 YFSETQ. Trimming stripped 6 bases from V and 3 bases from J, with 10 bases between. This CDR3 spans 12 amino acids. For the CDR3, the DNA is TGCGCCAGCACTGGCCAGGGCTACGAGCAGTACTTC. Translating gives CASTGQGYEQYF.

The rearrangement links TRBV14 to TRBJ2-7, with 7 bases that match TRBD2. This CDR3 comprises 18 residues. Germline V lookup: CDR1 SGHDN, CDR2 FVKESK. The V and J ends lost 4 bases and 3 bases, in that order; junction bases with no gene match: 18. CDR3 sequence: CASSLKNSYSGFVYEQYF. CDR3 DNA: TGTGCCAGCAGCCTAAAGAACTCCTATAGCGGGTTCGTCTACGAGCAGTACTTC.